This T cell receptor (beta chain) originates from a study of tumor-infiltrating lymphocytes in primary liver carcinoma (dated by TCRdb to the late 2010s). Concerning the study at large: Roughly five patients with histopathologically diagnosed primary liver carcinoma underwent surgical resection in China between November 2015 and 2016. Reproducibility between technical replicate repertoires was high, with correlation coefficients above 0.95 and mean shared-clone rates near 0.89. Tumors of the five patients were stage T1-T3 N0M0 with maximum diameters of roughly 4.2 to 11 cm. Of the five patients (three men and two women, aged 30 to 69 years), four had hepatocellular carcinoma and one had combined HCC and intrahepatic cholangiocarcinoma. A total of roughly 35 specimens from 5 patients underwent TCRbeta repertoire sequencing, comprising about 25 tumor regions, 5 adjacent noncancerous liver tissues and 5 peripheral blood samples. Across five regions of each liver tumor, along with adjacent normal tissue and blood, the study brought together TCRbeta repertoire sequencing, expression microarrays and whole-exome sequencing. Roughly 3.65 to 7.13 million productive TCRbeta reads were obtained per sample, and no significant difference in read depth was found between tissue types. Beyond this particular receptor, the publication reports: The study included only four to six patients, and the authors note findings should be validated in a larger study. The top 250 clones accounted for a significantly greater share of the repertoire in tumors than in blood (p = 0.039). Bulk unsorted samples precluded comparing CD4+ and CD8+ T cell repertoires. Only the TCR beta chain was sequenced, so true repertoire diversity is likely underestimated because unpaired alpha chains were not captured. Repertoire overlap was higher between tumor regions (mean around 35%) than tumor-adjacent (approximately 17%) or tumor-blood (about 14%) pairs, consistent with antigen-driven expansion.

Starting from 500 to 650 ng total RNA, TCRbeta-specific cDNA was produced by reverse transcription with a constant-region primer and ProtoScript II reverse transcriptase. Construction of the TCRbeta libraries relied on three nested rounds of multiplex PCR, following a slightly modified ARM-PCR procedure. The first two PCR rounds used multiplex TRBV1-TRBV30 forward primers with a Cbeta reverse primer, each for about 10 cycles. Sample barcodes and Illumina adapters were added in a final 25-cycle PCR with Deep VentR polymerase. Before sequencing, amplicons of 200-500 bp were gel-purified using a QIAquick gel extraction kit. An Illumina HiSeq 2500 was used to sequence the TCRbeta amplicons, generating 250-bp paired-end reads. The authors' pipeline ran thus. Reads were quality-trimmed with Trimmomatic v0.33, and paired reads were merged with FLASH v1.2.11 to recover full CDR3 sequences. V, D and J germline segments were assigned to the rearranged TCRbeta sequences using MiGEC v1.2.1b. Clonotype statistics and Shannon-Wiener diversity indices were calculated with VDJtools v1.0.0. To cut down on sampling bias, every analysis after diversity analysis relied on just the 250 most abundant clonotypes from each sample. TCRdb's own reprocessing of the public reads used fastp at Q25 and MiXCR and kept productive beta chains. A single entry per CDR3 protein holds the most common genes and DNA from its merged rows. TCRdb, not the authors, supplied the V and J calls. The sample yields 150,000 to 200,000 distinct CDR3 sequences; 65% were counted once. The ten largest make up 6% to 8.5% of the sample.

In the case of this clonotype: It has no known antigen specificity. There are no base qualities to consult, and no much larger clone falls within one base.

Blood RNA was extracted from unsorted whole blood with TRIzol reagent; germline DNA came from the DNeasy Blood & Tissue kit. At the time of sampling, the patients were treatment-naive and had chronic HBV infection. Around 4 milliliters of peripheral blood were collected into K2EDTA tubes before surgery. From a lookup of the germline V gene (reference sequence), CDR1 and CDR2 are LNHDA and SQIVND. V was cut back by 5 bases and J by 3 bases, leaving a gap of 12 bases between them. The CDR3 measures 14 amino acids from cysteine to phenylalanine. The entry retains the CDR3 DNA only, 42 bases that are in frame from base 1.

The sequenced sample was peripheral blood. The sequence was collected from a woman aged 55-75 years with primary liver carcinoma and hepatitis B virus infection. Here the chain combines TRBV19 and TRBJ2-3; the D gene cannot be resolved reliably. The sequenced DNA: TGTGCCAGTAGTCTAGGCCGAAAGACAGATACGCAGTATTTT. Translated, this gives CASSLGRKTDTQYF.